This passage covers 7 T cell receptor beta chains from one sample sequenced in a study of cytomegalovirus exposure and HLA in healthy donors. The PCR was carried out with 60 Vbeta primers and 13 Jbeta primers. The method was immunoSEQ multiplex PCR; TCRdb's version includes in-frame clones alone and lacks a portion of them. Of 110,000 to 150,000 clones in the sample, 80% were seen once. The specimen was PBMCs. The receptors were sampled from a man in his forties in good health and CMV-seronegative.

The chain combines TRBV7-8 with TRBJ1-1; the match to TRBD1 covers 8 bases. There are 14 residues in the CDR3. Germline CDR1 reads SGHVS; CDR2 reads FQNEAQ. V trimming: 2 bases; J trimming: 1 base; junction bases outside the gene matches: 0. CDR3 nucleotide sequence: TGTGCCAGCAGCTTAACAGGGGGGAACACTGAAGCTTTCTTT. Its translation: CASSLTGGNTEAFF. The whole variable domain, remainder taken from reference TRBV7-8 and TRBJ1-1, is GAGVSQSPRYKVAKRGQDVALRCDPISGHVSLFWYQQALGQGPEFLTYFQNEAQLDKSGLPSDRFFAERPEGSVSTLKIQRTQQEDSAVYLCASSLTGGNTEAFFGQGTRLTVV.

This clone was observed once. This chain uses TRBV29-1 with TRBJ1-1; D may be TRBD1 (6 bases). The V gene lost 4 bases and the J gene lost 5 bases, with 8 bases spanning the gap. Germline-derived CDR1 and CDR2 are SQVTM and ANQGSEA. The length of the CDR3 is 11 residues. The DNA for the CDR3 is TGCAGCGTTGGAGGGGGTACTGAAGCTTTCTTT. Residues: CSVGGGTEAFF.

V is TRBV5-1 and J is TRBJ2-5; 12 bases align to TRBD2. The CDR3 runs 18 residues. With 4 bases clipped from V and 1 base from J, the junction kept 11 bases outside the gene matches. Germline CDR1 and CDR2: SGHRS and YFSETQ. This CDR3 reads CASSVPGLAGGIQETQYF. CDR3 nucleotides: TGCGCCAGCAGCGTGCCGGGACTAGCGGGCGGTATCCAAGAGACCCAGTACTTC.

This clone occurred a few times. The chain joins TRBV29-1 to TRBJ2-7, with D tentatively TRBD2 (6 bases). CDR3 length: 12 amino acids. V lost 4 bases to trimming and J lost 7 bases, with 14 bases between them. Germline values: CDR1 SQVTM, CDR2 ANQGSEA. The CDR3 DNA follows: TGCAGCGTTGGTATGAGGGGAGGTGAGCAGTACTTC. Translated, it gives CSVGMRGGEQYF.

The genes are TRBV6-1 and TRBJ1-1; TRBD1 matches 8 bases. CDR1 and CDR2 from the germline V gene are MNHNS and SASEGT. This CDR3 has 14 residues. V shed 6 bases and J 1 base; nucleotides not matched to a gene: 4. The DNA of the CDR3 is TGTGCCAGCAGGATACAGGGGGAGAACACTGAAGCTTTCTTT. Translated: CASRIQGENTEAFF.

The CDR3 loop is CASSLELAKTGELFF. CDR3 bases: TGTGCCAGCAGCTTGGAACTTGCTAAGACCGGGGAGCTGTTTTTT. V and J are TRBV5-5 and TRBJ2-2; unclear D gene. The CDR3 runs to 15 residues. Deletions cut 0 bases from V and 5 bases from J, with 11 bases between. CDR1 is SGHKS and CDR2 is YYEKEE in the germline V gene (reference sequence).

The chain combines TRBV5-1 with TRBJ1-3; maybe TRBD1 (6 bases). V lost 3 bases to trimming and J lost 4 bases, with 14 bases between them. CDR3 length: 15 amino acids. Germline-derived CDR1 and CDR2 are SGHRS and YFSETQ. The CDR3 is CASSSAGADGNTIYF. The CDR3 region has the DNA TGCGCCAGCAGCTCAGCGGGGGCAGACGGAAACACCATATATTTT.